This section outlines one T cell receptor (beta chain) sequence together with its context. What it recognizes is unknown. This CDR3 is 17 amino acids long. CDR1 is LNHDA, CDR2 SQIVND, per germline (reference sequence). The V end was cut by 8 bases, the J end by 3 bases, with 23 bases between. The data were taken from a study of OX40 agonist ivuxolimab in advanced cancers. Regarding the study as a whole: By week 6 at 0.1 to 3.0 mg/kg, blood CD4+ and CD8+ T cells had expanded clonally.

Sequenced by immunoSEQ multiplex PCR; TCRdb stores in-frame clones only, minus some. This table holds roughly 76,000 clones, 70% to 90% found once. The sequencing here drew on CD4+ or CD8+ T cells sorted from blood, taken in a trial of the OX40 agonist ivuxolimab. This sequence joins TRBV19 and TRBJ1-5, with D uncertain. This receptor was obtained from an adult with an advanced solid tumor such as melanoma, head and neck, liver or kidney cancer. The CDR3 coding sequence is TGTGCCAGTTTGGACCCAGGCCGCGGTGGTGCCAATCAGCCCCAGCATTTT. Amino acid sequence: CASLDPGRGGANQPQHF.